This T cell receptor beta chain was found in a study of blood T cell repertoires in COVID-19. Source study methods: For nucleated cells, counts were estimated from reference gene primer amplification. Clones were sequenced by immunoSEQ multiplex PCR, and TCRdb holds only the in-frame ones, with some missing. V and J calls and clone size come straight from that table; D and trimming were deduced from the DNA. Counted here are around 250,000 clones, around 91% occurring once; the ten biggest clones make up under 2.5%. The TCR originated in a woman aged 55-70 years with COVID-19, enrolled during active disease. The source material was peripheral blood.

The CDR3 nucleotides read TGTGCCACCAGCAGAGATCTAGAGGGTGGGACTGAAGCTTTCTTT. This sequence encodes CATSRDLEGGTEAFF. This chain connects TRBV15 to TRBJ1-1; D gene ambiguous. V was cut by 0 bases and J by 5 bases, with 13 bases left in between. Germline loops: CDR1 LNHNV, CDR2 YYDKDF (reference sequence). This CDR3 has 15 residues. Drawing the rest from reference TRBV15 and TRBJ1-1, the complete variable domain is DAMVIQNPRYQVTQFGKPVTLSCSQTLNHNVMYWYQQKSSQAPKLLFHYYDKDFNNEADTPDNFQSRRPNTSFCFLDIRSPGLGDTAMYLCATSRDLEGGTEAFFGQGTRLTVV.